These T cell receptor beta chains were read from a single sample in a study of cytomegalovirus exposure and HLA in healthy donors. TCRdb's table, derived via immunoSEQ multiplex PCR, lists solely in-frame clones and lacks some. The sample consists of approximately 150,000 clones, approximately 77% of them appearing once. The material sequenced was PBMCs. All receptors come from a male donor in good health and CMV-seropositive. Both conserved end residues are part of each CDR3. D genes are given only for firm matches. The size field is filled for only some rows; it gives once, few, many or a size class.

V gene: TRBV20-1; clone size: few; D gene: TRBD2; J gene: TRBJ2-7; CDR3 protein: CSARGGYEQYF; CDR3 DNA: TGCAGTGCTAGGGGAGGGTACGAGCAGTACTTC
V gene: TRBV4-1; clone size: once; D gene: -; J gene: TRBJ2-2; CDR3 protein: CASSRTPNTGELFF; CDR3 DNA: TGCGCCAGCAGCCGGACACCGAACACCGGGGAGCTGTTTTTT
V gene: TRBV7-9; clone size: -; D gene: -; J gene: TRBJ1-2; CDR3 protein: CASSLGTLNYGYTF; CDR3 DNA: TGTGCCAGCAGCTTAGGTACTCTCAACTATGGCTACACCTTC
V gene: TRBV6-5; clone size: -; D gene: TRBD1; J gene: TRBJ1-6; CDR3 protein: CASSSGTGDNSPLHF; CDR3 DNA: TGTGCCAGCAGTTCCGGGACAGGTGATAATTCACCCCTCCACTTT
V gene: TRBV6-6; clone size: -; D gene: -; J gene: TRBJ1-4; CDR3 protein: CASNLELNEKLFF; CDR3 DNA: TGTGCCAGCAACCTGGAGCTTAATGAAAAACTGTTTTTT
V gene: TRBV6-1; clone size: -; D gene: -; J gene: TRBJ2-7; CDR3 protein: CASSAPGGQSSYEQYF; CDR3 DNA: TGTGCCAGCAGTGCCCCCGGGGGGCAAAGCTCCTACGAGCAGTACTTC
V gene: TRBV7-6; clone size: -; D gene: -; J gene: TRBJ2-7; CDR3 protein: CASSFWGGEQYF; CDR3 DNA: TGTGCCAGCAGCTTTTGGGGCGGCGAGCAGTACTTC
V gene: TRBV19; clone size: -; D gene: TRBD1; J gene: TRBJ1-5; CDR3 protein: CASSPDRGQPQHF; CDR3 DNA: TGTGCCAGTAGTCCCGACAGGGGGCAGCCCCAGCATTTT
V gene: TRBV19; clone size: once; D gene: -; J gene: TRBJ1-6; CDR3 protein: CARWDSRSSYNSPLHF; CDR3 DNA: TGTGCCAGATGGGACTCGAGGAGCTCCTATAATTCACCCCTCCACTTT
V gene: TRBV5-8; clone size: few; D gene: -; J gene: TRBJ1-6; CDR3 protein: CASSLESWRLVDSPLHF; CDR3 DNA: TGTGCCAGCAGCTTGGAGAGTTGGAGGTTGGTAGATTCACCCCTCCACTTT
V gene: TRBV6-5; clone size: once; D gene: -; J gene: TRBJ1-3; CDR3 protein: CASSYSMEDTIYF; CDR3 DNA: TGTGCCAGCAGTTACTCGATGGAGGACACCATATATTTT
V gene: TRBV7-3; clone size: -; D gene: TRBD2; J gene: TRBJ2-1; CDR3 protein: CASSLYTSGGREQFF; CDR3 DNA: TGTGCCAGCAGCTTATATACTAGCGGGGGCCGTGAGCAGTTCTTC
V gene: TRBV29-1; clone size: -; D gene: -; J gene: TRBJ1-1; CDR3 protein: CSVGGANTEAFF; CDR3 DNA: TGCAGCGTGGGGGGGGCGAACACTGAAGCTTTCTTT
V gene: TRBV10-1; clone size: -; D gene: TRBD2; J gene: TRBJ2-7; CDR3 protein: CASSEGGGGASYEQYF; CDR3 DNA: TGCGCCAGCAGTGAAGGCGGCGGGGGGGCCTCCTACGAGCAGTACTTC
V gene: TRBV18; clone size: -; D gene: TRBD1; J gene: TRBJ1-5; CDR3 protein: CASSDVGQGYQPQHF; CDR3 DNA: TGTGCCAGCTCAGACGTAGGACAGGGGTACCAGCCCCAGCATTTT
V gene: TRBV29-1; clone size: -; D gene: TRBD2; J gene: TRBJ2-2; CDR3 protein: CSVEGAGGLGGELFF; CDR3 DNA: TGCAGCGTTGAAGGAGCGGGGGGGCTTGGCGGGGAGCTGTTTTTT
V gene: TRBV19; clone size: -; D gene: -; J gene: TRBJ1-4; CDR3 protein: CASSIGGKKLFF; CDR3 DNA: TGTGCCAGTAGTATCGGCGGAAAAAAACTGTTTTTT
V gene: TRBV5-1; clone size: -; D gene: TRBD1; J gene: TRBJ1-3; CDR3 protein: CASSPWTGGNTIYF; CDR3 DNA: TGCGCCAGCAGCCCCTGGACAGGCGGAAACACCATATATTTT
V gene: TRBV15; clone size: -; D gene: -; J gene: TRBJ1-2; CDR3 protein: CATSRDAGLGYTF; CDR3 DNA: TGTGCCACCAGCAGAGATGCGGGCCTGGGCTACACCTTC
V gene: TRBV7-9; clone size: -; D gene: TRBD2; J gene: TRBJ2-7; CDR3 protein: CASSLGGGYEQYF; CDR3 DNA: TGTGCCAGCAGCTTAGGGGGGGGCTACGAGCAGTACTTC
V gene: TRBV15; clone size: -; D gene: -; J gene: TRBJ1-1; CDR3 protein: CATSRDQPGGSEAFF; CDR3 DNA: TGTGCCACCAGCAGAGATCAACCGGGGGGCTCTGAAGCTTTCTTT
V gene: TRBV11-2; clone size: -; D gene: -; J gene: TRBJ1-4; CDR3 protein: CASSTYRTNNEKLFF; CDR3 DNA: TGTGCCAGCAGCACTTACCGGACTAATAATGAAAAACTGTTTTTT
V gene: TRBV11-3; clone size: -; D gene: -; J gene: TRBJ1-3; CDR3 protein: CASSLGPGNTIYF; CDR3 DNA: TGTGCCAGCAGCTTAGGGCCAGGAAACACCATATATTTT
V gene: TRBV18; clone size: -; D gene: TRBD2; J gene: TRBJ2-7; CDR3 protein: CASSPTGTSGGSEQYF; CDR3 DNA: TGTGCCAGCTCACCCACCGGGACTAGCGGGGGGAGCGAGCAGTACTTC
V gene: TRBV5-1; clone size: once; D gene: TRBD1; J gene: TRBJ1-2; CDR3 protein: CASSLYRGYGYTF; CDR3 DNA: TGCGCCAGCAGCTTGTACAGGGGCTATGGCTACACCTTC
V gene: TRBV7-9; clone size: -; D gene: TRBD1; J gene: TRBJ1-2; CDR3 protein: CASSEGTGGAYGYTF; CDR3 DNA: TGTGCCAGCAGCGAGGGGACAGGGGGCGCTTATGGCTACACCTTC
V gene: TRBV30; clone size: once; D gene: TRBD1; J gene: TRBJ1-2; CDR3 protein: CAGKGQALNYGYTF; CDR3 DNA: TGTGCCGGAAAAGGACAGGCCCTTAACTATGGCTACACCTTC
V gene: TRBV4-3; clone size: few; D gene: TRBD1; J gene: TRBJ1-3; CDR3 protein: CASSQDRGTGGNTIYF; CDR3 DNA: TGCGCCAGCAGCCAAGATCGAGGGACAGGGGGAAACACCATATATTTT
V gene: TRBV7-2; clone size: few; D gene: -; J gene: TRBJ1-1; CDR3 protein: CASSFSTLNTEAFF; CDR3 DNA: TGTGCCAGCAGCTTTTCGACTTTGAACACTGAAGCTTTCTTT
V gene: TRBV6-5; clone size: -; D gene: -; J gene: TRBJ2-7; CDR3 protein: CASSFTGYTYEQYF; CDR3 DNA: TGTGCCAGCAGTTTCACAGGATATACCTACGAGCAGTACTTC
V gene: TRBV10-3; clone size: -; D gene: -; J gene: TRBJ1-1; CDR3 protein: CAISPDRLTNTEAFF; CDR3 DNA: TGTGCCATCAGCCCGGACAGACTAACAAACACTGAAGCTTTCTTT
V gene: TRBV4-1; clone size: -; D gene: -; J gene: TRBJ2-7; CDR3 protein: CASSQDPGYGEQYF; CDR3 DNA: TGCGCCAGCAGCCAAGATCCAGGCTACGGCGAGCAGTACTTC
V gene: TRBV5-1; clone size: -; D gene: -; J gene: TRBJ1-1; CDR3 protein: CASSTSRRATEAFF; CDR3 DNA: TGCGCCAGCAGCACTAGCCGGAGGGCCACTGAAGCTTTCTTT
V gene: TRBV6-5; clone size: -; D gene: TRBD1; J gene: TRBJ2-7; CDR3 protein: CATANLTGAPYEQYF; CDR3 DNA: TGTGCCACCGCCAACTTGACAGGGGCCCCCTACGAGCAGTACTTC
V gene: TRBV4-2; clone size: -; D gene: TRBD1; J gene: TRBJ1-1; CDR3 protein: CASSQEQGAMNTEAFF; CDR3 DNA: TGTGCCAGCAGCCAAGAACAGGGGGCCATGAACACTGAAGCTTTCTTT
V gene: TRBV10-3; clone size: -; D gene: TRBD1; J gene: TRBJ2-5; CDR3 protein: CAMGQGPVETQYF; CDR3 DNA: TGTGCCATGGGACAGGGGCCGGTAGAGACCCAGTACTTC
V gene: TRBV5-4; clone size: -; D gene: -; J gene: TRBJ2-7; CDR3 protein: CASSHNRGGYEQYF; CDR3 DNA: TGTGCCAGCAGCCACAACAGGGGGGGCTACGAGCAGTACTTC
V gene: TRBV5-5; clone size: -; D gene: -; J gene: TRBJ2-3; CDR3 protein: CASSLDGTSTDTQYF; CDR3 DNA: TGTGCCAGCAGCTTGGATGGGACTAGCACAGATACGCAGTATTTT
V gene: TRBV7-2; clone size: once; D gene: -; J gene: TRBJ1-6; CDR3 protein: CASSRTSTGGISPLHF; CDR3 DNA: TGTGCCAGCAGCCGAACCTCGACCGGAGGGATTTCACCCCTCCACTTT
V gene: TRBV10-1; clone size: -; D gene: -; J gene: TRBJ1-4; CDR3 protein: CASSETGTEKLFF; CDR3 DNA: TGCGCCAGCAGTGAAACAGGGACTGAAAAACTGTTTTTT
V gene: TRBV5-8; clone size: -; D gene: TRBD2; J gene: TRBJ2-1; CDR3 protein: CASSLGGLAGFRSEQFF; CDR3 DNA: TGTGCCAGCAGCTTGGGCGGACTAGCGGGGTTCCGGAGTGAGCAGTTCTTC
V gene: TRBV5-6; clone size: -; D gene: TRBD1; J gene: TRBJ1-2; CDR3 protein: CASTPSGGGYTF; CDR3 DNA: TGTGCCAGCACCCCTTCAGGGGGAGGCTACACCTTC